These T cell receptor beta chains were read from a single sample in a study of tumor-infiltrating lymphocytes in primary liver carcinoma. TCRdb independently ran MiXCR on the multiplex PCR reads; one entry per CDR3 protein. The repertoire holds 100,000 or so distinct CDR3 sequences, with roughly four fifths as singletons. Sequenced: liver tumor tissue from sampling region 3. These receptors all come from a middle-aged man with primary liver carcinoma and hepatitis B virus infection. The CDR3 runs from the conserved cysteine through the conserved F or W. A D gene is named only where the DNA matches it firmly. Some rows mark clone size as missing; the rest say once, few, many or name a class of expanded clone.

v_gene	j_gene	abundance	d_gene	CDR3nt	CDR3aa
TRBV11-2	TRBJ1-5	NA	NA	TGTGCCAGTAGCTTAGTAGGTGTACCAGGGATCAATCAGCCCCAGCATTTT	CASSLVGVPGINQPQHF
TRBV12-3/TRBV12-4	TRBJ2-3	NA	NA	TGTGCCAGCAGTTTAGCGCTTTATGGGCAAATGGGAACAGGGGATACGCAGTATTTT	CASSLALYGQMGTGDTQYF
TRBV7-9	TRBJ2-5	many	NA	TGTGCCAGCAGCTTAGCGCGGATAGCGGGGACAGGAGAGACCCAGTACTTC	CASSLARIAGTGETQYF
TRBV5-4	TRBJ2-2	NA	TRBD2	TGTGCCAGCAGCATTGGGCGAAATAGGGCTAGCGGGGCCGGGGAGCTATTTTTT	CASSIGRNRASGAGELFF
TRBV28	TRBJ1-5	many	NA	TGTGCCAGCAGGGTGGGACTAAGTAGCCATCAGCCCCAGCATTTT	CASRVGLSSHQPQHF
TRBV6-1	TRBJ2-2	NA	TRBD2	TGTGCCAGCAGGGAGGGACTAGAGGGAGGGCTCGGCGCCGGGGATCTGTTTTTT	CASREGLEGGLGAGDLFF
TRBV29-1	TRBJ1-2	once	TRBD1	TGCAGCGTCGAAAAAACTCGGAGGGACAGGGATTATGGCTACACCTTC	CSVEKTRRDRDYGYTF
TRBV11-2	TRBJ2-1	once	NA	TGTGCCAGCACTCCCGATGGCGGCCACAATGAGCAGATCTTC	CASTPDGGHNEQIF
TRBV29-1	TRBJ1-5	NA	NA	TGCAGCGTTGAATTGGGGGCAGAGCAGCCCGATCATTTT	CSVELGAEQPDHF
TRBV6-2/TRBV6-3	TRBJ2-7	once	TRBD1	TGTGTCAGCAGCCTCCGGGACAGGGCTCACGGGCAGTACTTC	CVSSLRDRAHGQYF
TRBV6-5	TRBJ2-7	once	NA	TGTGCCCGCAGTCACGGAGGCAGGGGACATACCTACGAGCAGTACTTC	CARSHGGRGHTYEQYF
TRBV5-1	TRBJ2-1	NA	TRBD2	TGCGCCAGCAGCGCGGGACTAGCGGGGAGTAATGAGCAGTTCTTC	CASSAGLAGSNEQFF
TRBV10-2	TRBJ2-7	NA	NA	TGCGCCAACAGTGAGTCCCTCCAGGGAGGCGAGCAGTACTTC	CANSESLQGGEQYF
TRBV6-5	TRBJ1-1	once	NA	TGTGCCAGCAGTTATCAGGGAGCCTACGCTGTAGCTTTCTTT	CASSYQGAYAVAFF
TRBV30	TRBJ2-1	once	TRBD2	TGTGCCTTCAATCCCAGCGGGAACAATGAGCAGTTCTTC	CAFNPSGNNEQFF
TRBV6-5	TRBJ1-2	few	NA	TGTGCCAACACCCCGAGGGGCGAGGGTGGTTACACCTTC	CANTPRGEGGYTF
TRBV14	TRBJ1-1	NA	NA	TGTGCCAGCAGCCAGGCAGATTTGATCACTGAAGCTTTCTTT	CASSQADLITEAFF
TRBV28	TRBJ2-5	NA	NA	TGTGCTAGCAGTGGGGACCACCACAGGCAGACCCAGTACTTC	CASSGDHHRQTQYF